The rows below give T cell receptor beta chains drawn from one sample of a study of Graves' ophthalmopathy and Graves' hyperthyroidism. MiXCR, run by TCRdb on the multiplex PCR reads, gives a single entry per CDR3 protein. The sample contains roughly 420,000 distinct CDR3 sequences, around a fifth of which appear only once. The sample comprised peripheral blood. The receptors were sampled from a young woman with stable Graves' hyperthyroidism. Each CDR3 is given with its conserved first and last residue. D genes are given only for firm matches. Only part of the rows carry a size: once, few, many, or a class if the clone is expanded.

CDR3: CASSRDRGQDEQYF
DNA: TGTGCCAGCAGCCGGGACAGGGGGCAGGACGAGCAGTACTTC
D: TRBD1
V: TRBV28
size: -
J: TRBJ2-7

CDR3: CASTLQGADTGELFF
DNA: TGTGCCAGCACCTTACAGGGGGCCGACACCGGGGAGCTGTTTTTT
D: TRBD1
V: TRBV6-1
size: -
J: TRBJ2-2

CDR3: CASSRGGGTGELFF
DNA: TGTGCCAGCAGCCGAGGGGGTGGGACCGGGGAGCTGTTTTTT
D: -
V: TRBV28
size: -
J: TRBJ2-2

CDR3: CATTRPRYEQYF
DNA: TGTGCCACTACGAGACCCCGCTACGAGCAGTACTTC
D: -
V: TRBV19
size: many
J: TRBJ2-7

CDR3: CASSLTGTSGPEAFF
DNA: TGTGCCAGCAGCTTAACCGGGACATCAGGCCCTGAAGCTTTCTTT
D: -
V: TRBV7-3
size: many
J: TRBJ1-1

CDR3: CASRPSRDRGYEQYF
DNA: TGTGCCAGCAGGCCTTCCCGGGACAGGGGATACGAGCAGTACTTC
D: TRBD1
V: TRBV28
size: many
J: TRBJ2-7

CDR3: CASSTQSGKSYNEQFF
DNA: TGTGCCAGCTCAACTCAAAGCGGGAAGTCCTACAATGAGCAGTTCTTC
D: TRBD2
V: TRBV18
size: -
J: TRBJ2-1

CDR3: CAISGDGAGAGELFF
DNA: TGTGCCATCAGTGGGGACGGAGCGGGAGCCGGGGAGCTGTTTTTT
D: TRBD2
V: TRBV10-3
size: many
J: TRBJ2-2

CDR3: CAISEAGAYEQYF
DNA: TGTGCCATCAGTGAAGCAGGGGCCTACGAGCAGTACTTC
D: -
V: TRBV10-3
size: many
J: TRBJ2-7

CDR3: CASSTNYGYTF
DNA: TGTGCCAGCAGCACAAACTATGGCTACACCTTC
D: -
V: TRBV28
size: many
J: TRBJ1-2

CDR3: CASSLSNGGYTF
DNA: TGTGCCAGCAGTTTATCCAACGGCGGCTACACCTTC
D: -
V: TRBV12-3/TRBV12-4
size: -
J: TRBJ1-2

CDR3: CASSPGQGYSEAFF
DNA: TGTGCCAGCAGTCCGGGACAGGGCTACTCAGAAGCTTTCTTT
D: TRBD1
V: TRBV12-3/TRBV12-4
size: many
J: TRBJ1-1

CDR3: CAISSLTRRGAYEQYF
DNA: TGTGCCATCAGTAGTTTGACTCGCCGGGGGGCCTACGAGCAGTACTTC
D: TRBD2
V: TRBV10-3
size: few
J: TRBJ2-7

CDR3: CASSQDRLAGYETQYF
DNA: TGCGCCAGCAGCCAAGATCGCCTAGCGGGATACGAGACCCAGTACTTC
D: TRBD2
V: TRBV4-3
size: -
J: TRBJ2-5

CDR3: CASSLAGSQTQYF
DNA: TGTGCCAGCAGCTTAGCTGGGAGTCAGACCCAGTACTTC
D: -
V: TRBV7-2
size: many
J: TRBJ2-5

CDR3: CATAYGGPNTEAFF
DNA: TGTGCCACTGCGTACGGCGGGCCAAACACTGAAGCTTTCTTT
D: -
V: TRBV19
size: many
J: TRBJ1-1

CDR3: CASSVGLNTGELFF
DNA: TGTGCCAGCAGCGTCGGGCTCAACACCGGGGAGCTGTTTTTT
D: -
V: TRBV7-2
size: many
J: TRBJ2-2

CDR3: CASSPGDDTEAFF
DNA: TGTGCCAGCAGCCCGGGGGACGACACTGAAGCTTTCTTT
D: -
V: TRBV9
size: -
J: TRBJ1-1

CDR3: CASIQDGAGLFYGYTF
DNA: TGCGCCAGCATCCAAGATGGGGCAGGACTGTTCTATGGCTACACCTTC
D: -
V: TRBV4-1
size: once
J: TRBJ1-2

CDR3: CATGTSGETQYF
DNA: TGTGCCACGGGGACATCTGGGGAGACCCAGTACTTC
D: -
V: TRBV28
size: many
J: TRBJ2-5

CDR3: CASIVTPVSGANVLTF
DNA: TGTGCCAGCATCGTTACGCCAGTCTCTGGGGCCAACGTCCTGACTTTC
D: -
V: TRBV7-8
size: many
J: TRBJ2-6

CDR3: CASSSGTANEKLFF
DNA: TGCGCCAGCAGCTCCGGGACAGCGAATGAAAAACTGTTTTTT
D: TRBD1
V: TRBV5-1
size: few
J: TRBJ1-4

CDR3: CASSQDLYQGWYEQYF
DNA: TGCGCCAGCAGCCAAGACTTATACCAAGGGTGGTACGAGCAGTACTTC
D: -
V: TRBV4-3
size: many
J: TRBJ2-7

CDR3: CASSPVPTGSVNQPQHF
DNA: TGCGCCAGCAGCCCCGTCCCGACAGGGAGTGTCAATCAGCCCCAGCATTTT
D: TRBD1
V: TRBV4-1
size: -
J: TRBJ1-5

CDR3: CASGYRLAGGMAGELFF
DNA: TGTGCCTCCGGCTATCGACTAGCGGGAGGGATGGCCGGGGAGCTGTTTTTT
D: TRBD2
V: TRBV27
size: -
J: TRBJ2-2

CDR3: CASTAQPNSPLHF
DNA: TGTGCCAGCACCGCTCAACCGAATTCACCCCTCCACTTT
D: -
V: TRBV27
size: many
J: TRBJ1-6

CDR3: CSGGTEETQYF
DNA: TGCAGTGGTGGGACAGAGGAGACCCAGTACTTC
D: TRBD1
V: TRBV20-1
size: many
J: TRBJ2-5

CDR3: CASSSGGRQETQYF
DNA: TGTGCCAGTAGTAGTGGCGGGAGACAAGAGACCCAGTACTTC
D: TRBD2
V: TRBV19
size: many
J: TRBJ2-5

CDR3: CASSRTGDDTEAFF
DNA: TGTGCCAGCAGTCGGACAGGGGATGACACTGAAGCTTTCTTC
D: TRBD1
V: TRBV7-9
size: few
J: TRBJ1-1

CDR3: CSAGRGQGAGETQYF
DNA: TGCAGTGCCGGCCGGGGACAGGGGGCCGGAGAGACCCAGTACTTC
D: TRBD1
V: TRBV20-1
size: many
J: TRBJ2-5

CDR3: CASSPRQGAHEAFF
DNA: TGTGCCAGCAGTCCCCGACAGGGTGCCCATGAAGCTTTCTTT
D: TRBD1
V: TRBV28
size: -
J: TRBJ1-1

CDR3: CASSADPEVYGYTF
DNA: TGTGCCAGCAGTGCAGACCCGGAGGTCTATGGCTACACCTTC
D: -
V: TRBV2
size: -
J: TRBJ1-2

CDR3: CASTRAGLAGEEQYF
DNA: TGTGCCAGCACCCGGGCGGGACTAGCGGGAGAAGAGCAGTACTTC
D: TRBD2
V: TRBV6-1
size: many
J: TRBJ2-7